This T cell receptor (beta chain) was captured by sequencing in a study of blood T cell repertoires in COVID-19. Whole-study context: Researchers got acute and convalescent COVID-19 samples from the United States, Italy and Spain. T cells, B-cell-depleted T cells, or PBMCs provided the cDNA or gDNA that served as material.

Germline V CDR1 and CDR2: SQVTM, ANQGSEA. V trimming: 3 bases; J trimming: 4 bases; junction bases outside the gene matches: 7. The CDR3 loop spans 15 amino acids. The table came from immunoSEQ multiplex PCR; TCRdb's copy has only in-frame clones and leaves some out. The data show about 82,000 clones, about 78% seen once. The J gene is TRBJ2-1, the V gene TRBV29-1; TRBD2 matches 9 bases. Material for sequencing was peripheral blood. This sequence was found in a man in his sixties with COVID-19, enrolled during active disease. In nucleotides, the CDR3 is TGCAGCGTTGAGAAAGCGGGGGGCTCATACAATGAGCAGTTCTTC. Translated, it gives CSVEKAGGSYNEQFF.